The entry below gives a single TCR beta chain sequence along with its context. The antigen is undetermined. The data derive from a study of shared clonotypes between healthy human individuals. Overall study results and limits: An expected dependence of interdonor clonotype sharing on sequencing depth was noted.

The CDR3 has 15 amino acids. The V gene lost 5 bases and the J gene lost 0 bases, with 13 bases spanning the gap. CDR1 SGHAT and CDR2 FQNNGV come from the germline V gene. Replicate PCRs run on sorted subsets employed 200 to 250 ng DNA, approximately 30,000 T cell genomes. Original methodology: Without quality scores, immunoSEQ junctional reads could not be filtered like full-length reads. Some clones are missing from TCRdb's copy, which holds only in-frame ones; the method was immunoSEQ multiplex PCR. V and J calls plus clone size are reproduced from that table; the DNA served to infer D and trimming. This table holds approximately 2,300,000 clones, under 95% found once.

The sample comprised naive CD4+ T cells from PBMCs. The subset is: CD45RA+ positively selected. This chain joins TRBV11-2 and TRBJ1-1; no reliable D call. The receptor comes from a man aged 18 to 30 in good health. Some clones in this sample may be carry-over from other donors' samples. The CDR3 loop is CASSPSLGMNTEAFF. The CDR3 bases are TGTGCCAGCAGCCCAAGTCTAGGGATGAACACTGAAGCTTTCTTT.